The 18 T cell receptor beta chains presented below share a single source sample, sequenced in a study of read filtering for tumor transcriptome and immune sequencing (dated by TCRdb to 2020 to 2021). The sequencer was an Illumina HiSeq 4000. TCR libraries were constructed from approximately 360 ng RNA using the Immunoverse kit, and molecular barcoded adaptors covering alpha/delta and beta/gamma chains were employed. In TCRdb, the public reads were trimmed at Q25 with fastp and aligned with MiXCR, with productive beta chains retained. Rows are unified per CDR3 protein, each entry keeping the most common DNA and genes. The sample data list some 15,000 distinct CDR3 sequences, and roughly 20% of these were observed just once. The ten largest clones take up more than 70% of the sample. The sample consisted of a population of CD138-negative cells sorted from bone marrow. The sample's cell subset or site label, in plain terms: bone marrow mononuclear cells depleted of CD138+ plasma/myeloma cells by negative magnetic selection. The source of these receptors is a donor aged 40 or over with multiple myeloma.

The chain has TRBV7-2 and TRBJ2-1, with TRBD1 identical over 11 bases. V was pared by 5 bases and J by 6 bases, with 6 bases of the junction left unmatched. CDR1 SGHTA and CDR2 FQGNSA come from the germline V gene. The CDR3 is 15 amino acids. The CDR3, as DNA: TGTGCCAGCAGCCCTCCGGACAGGGGGCGCAATGAGCAGTTCTTC. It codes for CASSPPDRGRNEQFF.

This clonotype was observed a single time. CDR3 sequence: CANGLDGTGAYEQYF. The CDR3 DNA reads as TGTGCCAACGGCTTGGATGGGACAGGGGCATACGAGCAGTACTTC. The J gene is TRBJ2-7, the V gene TRBV5-5; 10 bases fit TRBD1. The germline CDR1 and CDR2 sequences are SGHKS and YYEKEE (reference sequence). This CDR3 region has 15 residues. V lost 9 bases to trimming and J lost 4 bases; unmatched junction nucleotides: 13.

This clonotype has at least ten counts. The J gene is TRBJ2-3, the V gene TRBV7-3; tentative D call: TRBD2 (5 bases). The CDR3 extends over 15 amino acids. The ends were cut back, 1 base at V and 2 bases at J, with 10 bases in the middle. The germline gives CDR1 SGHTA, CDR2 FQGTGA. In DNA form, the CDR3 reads TGTGCCAGCAGCTTAAGTGGACTTCTCACAGATACGCAGTATTTT. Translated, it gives CASSLSGLLTDTQYF. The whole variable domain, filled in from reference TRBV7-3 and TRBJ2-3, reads GAGVSQTPSNKVTEKGKYVELRCDPISGHTALYWYRQSLGQGPEFLIYFQGTGAADDSGLPNDRFFAVRPEGSVSTLKIQRTERGDSAVYLCASSLSGLLTDTQYFGPGTRLTVL.

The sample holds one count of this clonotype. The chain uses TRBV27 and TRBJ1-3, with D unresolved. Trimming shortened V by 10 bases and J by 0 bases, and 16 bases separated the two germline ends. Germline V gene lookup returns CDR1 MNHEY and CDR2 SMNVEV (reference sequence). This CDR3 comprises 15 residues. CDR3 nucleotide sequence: TGTGCCACCCCGGGCAGGCGAAACTCTGGAAACACCATATATTTT. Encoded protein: CATPGRRNSGNTIYF.

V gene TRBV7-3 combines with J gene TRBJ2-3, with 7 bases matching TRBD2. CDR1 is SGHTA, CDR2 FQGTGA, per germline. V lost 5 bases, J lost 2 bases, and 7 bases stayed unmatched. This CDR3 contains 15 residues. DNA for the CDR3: TGTGCCAGCAGCCCCCGGCTAGCGGACACAGATACGCAGTATTTT. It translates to CASSPRLADTDTQYF.

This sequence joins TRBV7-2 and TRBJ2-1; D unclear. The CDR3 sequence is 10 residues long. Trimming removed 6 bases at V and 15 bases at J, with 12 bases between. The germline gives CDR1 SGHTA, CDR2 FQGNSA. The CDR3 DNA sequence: TGTGCCAGCAGGACGGTCGGCATGTTCTTC. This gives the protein CASRTVGMFF.

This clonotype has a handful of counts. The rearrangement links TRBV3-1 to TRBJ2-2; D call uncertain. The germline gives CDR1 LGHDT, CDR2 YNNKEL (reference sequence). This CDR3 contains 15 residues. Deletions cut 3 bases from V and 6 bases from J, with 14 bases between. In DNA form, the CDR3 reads TGTGCCAGCAGCCAGGAGCCATCAGTCCCCGGGGAGCTGTTTTTT. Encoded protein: CASSQEPSVPGELFF.

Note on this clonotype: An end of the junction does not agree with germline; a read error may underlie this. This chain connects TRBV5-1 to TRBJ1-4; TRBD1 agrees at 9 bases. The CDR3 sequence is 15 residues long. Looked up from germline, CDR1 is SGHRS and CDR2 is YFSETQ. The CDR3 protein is CASSLLGQGSEKLSF. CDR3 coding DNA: TGCGCCAGCAGCTTGCTGGGACAGGGTAGCGAAAAACTGTCTTTT.

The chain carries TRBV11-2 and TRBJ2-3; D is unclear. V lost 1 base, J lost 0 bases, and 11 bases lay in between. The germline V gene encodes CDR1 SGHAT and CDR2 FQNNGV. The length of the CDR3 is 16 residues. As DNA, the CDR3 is TGTGCCAGCAGCTTAGGGGCAGCGTCGAGCACAGATACGCAGTATTTT. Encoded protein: CASSLGAASSTDTQYF.

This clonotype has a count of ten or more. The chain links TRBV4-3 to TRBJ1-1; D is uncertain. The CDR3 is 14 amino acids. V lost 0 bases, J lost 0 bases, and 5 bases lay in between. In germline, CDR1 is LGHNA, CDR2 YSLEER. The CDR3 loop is CASSQDGVNTEAFF. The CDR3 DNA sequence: TGCGCCAGCAGCCAAGACGGCGTGAACACTGAAGCTTTCTTT.

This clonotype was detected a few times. CDR3 residues: CSATPLAGPYEQYF. Here the CDR3 DNA reads TGCAGTGCTACACCACTAGCGGGGCCCTACGAGCAGTACTTC. The chain joins TRBV20-1 to TRBJ2-7; 10 bases are a match to TRBD2. Germline values: CDR1 DFQATT, CDR2 SNEGSKA (reference sequence). The CDR3 spans 14 residues. The V segment lost 4 bases and the J segment 2 bases; nucleotides outside the gene matches: 5.

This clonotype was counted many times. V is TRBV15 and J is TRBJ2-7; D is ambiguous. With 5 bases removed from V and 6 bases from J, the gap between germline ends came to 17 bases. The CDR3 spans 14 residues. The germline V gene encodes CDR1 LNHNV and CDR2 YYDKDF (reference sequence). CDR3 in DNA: TGTGCCACCAGCGGCAGCACTAACGACCGCGAGCAGTACTTC. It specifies CATSGSTNDREQYF.

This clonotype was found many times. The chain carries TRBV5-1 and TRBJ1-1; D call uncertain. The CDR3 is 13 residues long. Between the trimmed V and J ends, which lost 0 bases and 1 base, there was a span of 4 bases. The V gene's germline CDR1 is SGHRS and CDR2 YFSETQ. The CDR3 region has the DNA TGCGCCAGCAGCTTGGCCGGGAACACTGAAGCTTTCTTT. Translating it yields CASSLAGNTEAFF.

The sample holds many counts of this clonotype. DNA for the CDR3: TGTGCCAGCAGTTACCGACAGAGCCAAGAGACCCAGTACTTC. Translation: CASSYRQSQETQYF. The chain has TRBV6-2 or TRBV6-3 and TRBJ2-5; D might be TRBD1 (5 bases). CDR1 and CDR2 (germline): MNHEY, SVGEGT. V was shortened by 2 bases and J by 1 base, with 8 bases between the two germline ends. CDR3 length equals 14 residues.

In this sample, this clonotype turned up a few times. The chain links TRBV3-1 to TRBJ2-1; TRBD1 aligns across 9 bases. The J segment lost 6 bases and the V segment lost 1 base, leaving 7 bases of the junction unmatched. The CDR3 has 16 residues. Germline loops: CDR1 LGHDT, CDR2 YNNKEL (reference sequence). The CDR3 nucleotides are TGTGCCAGCAGCCAAGCGCGGGACAGGGTACCCAATGAGCAGTTCTTC. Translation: CASSQARDRVPNEQFF.

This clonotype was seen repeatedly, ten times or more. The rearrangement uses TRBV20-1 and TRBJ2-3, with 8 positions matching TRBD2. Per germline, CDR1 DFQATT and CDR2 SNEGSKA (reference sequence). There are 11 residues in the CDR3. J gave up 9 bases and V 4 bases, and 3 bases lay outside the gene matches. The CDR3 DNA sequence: TGCAGTGCTAAGAGCGGGAGCACGCAGTATTTT. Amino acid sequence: CSAKSGSTQYF.

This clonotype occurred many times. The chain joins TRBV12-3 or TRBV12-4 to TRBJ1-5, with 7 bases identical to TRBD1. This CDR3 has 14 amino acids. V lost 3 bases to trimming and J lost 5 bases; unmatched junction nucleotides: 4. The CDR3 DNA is TGTGCCAGCAGTTTGCCCGGGACAGATCAGCCCCAGCATTTT. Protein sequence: CASSLPGTDQPQHF.

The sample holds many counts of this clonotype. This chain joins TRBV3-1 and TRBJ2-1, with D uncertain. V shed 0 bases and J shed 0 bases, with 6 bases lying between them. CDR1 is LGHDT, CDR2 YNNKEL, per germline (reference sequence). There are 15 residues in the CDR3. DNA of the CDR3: TGTGCCAGCAGCCAAGAAATTCGCTCCTACAATGAGCAGTTCTTC. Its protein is CASSQEIRSYNEQFF.